The present TCR beta chain was sequenced within a study of OX40 agonist ivuxolimab in advanced cancers. Study-wide background: The dose-escalation group included hepatocellular carcinoma, melanoma, renal cell carcinoma and head and neck cancer. Study results and limitations: It was also the case that some nonresponders had low normalized T-cell clonal expansion. Both blood CD4+ and CD8+ T cells showed clonal growth by week 6 at 0.1 to 3.0 mg/kg.

Sampled blood was obtained at baseline, cycle 4 day 1, and cycle 7 day 1. Points on this clone: What it recognizes is unknown.

Sequencing used immunoSEQ multiplex PCR; TCRdb keeps in-frame clones, though not all of them. The sample lists around 38,000 clones, about 80% occurring once. V lost 5 bases, J lost 5 bases, and 13 bases lay in between. Germline V gives CDR1 SGHNT, CDR2 YYREEE (reference sequence). The CDR3 is made up of 13 amino acids. Specimen: CD4+ or CD8+ T cells sorted from blood, collected in a trial of the OX40 agonist ivuxolimab. This TCR derives from an adult with an advanced solid tumor such as melanoma, head and neck, liver or kidney cancer. The chain has TRBV5-4 and TRBJ1-2; TRBD1 is a possible D gene (6 bases). The CDR3 spells CASSPAGDYGYTF. In DNA form, the CDR3 reads TGTGCCAGCAGTCCGGCAGGGGATTATGGCTACACCTTC.